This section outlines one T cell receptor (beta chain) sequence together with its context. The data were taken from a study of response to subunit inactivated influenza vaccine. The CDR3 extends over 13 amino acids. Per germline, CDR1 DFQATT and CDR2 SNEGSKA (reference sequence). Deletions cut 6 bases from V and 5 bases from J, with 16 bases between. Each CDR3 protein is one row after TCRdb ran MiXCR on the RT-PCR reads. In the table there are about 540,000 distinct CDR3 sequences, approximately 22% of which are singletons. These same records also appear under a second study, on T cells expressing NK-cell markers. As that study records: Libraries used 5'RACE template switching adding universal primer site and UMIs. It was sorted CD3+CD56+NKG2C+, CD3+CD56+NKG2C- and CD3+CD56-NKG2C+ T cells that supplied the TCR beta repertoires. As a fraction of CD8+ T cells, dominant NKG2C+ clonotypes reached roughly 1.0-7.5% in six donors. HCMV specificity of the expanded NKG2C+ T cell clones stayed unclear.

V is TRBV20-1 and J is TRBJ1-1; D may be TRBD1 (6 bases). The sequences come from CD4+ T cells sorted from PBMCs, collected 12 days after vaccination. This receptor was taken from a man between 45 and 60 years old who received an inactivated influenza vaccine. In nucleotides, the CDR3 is TGCAGTGCGATAAAGGGGGATCGGACTGAAGCTTTCTTT. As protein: CSAIKGDRTEAFF.